This T cell receptor (beta chain) emerged from a study of response to subunit inactivated influenza vaccine. A single record per CDR3 protein comes from TCRdb applying MiXCR to the RT-PCR reads. The sample carries roughly 790,000 distinct CDR3 sequences, about 20% recorded once. The CDR3 runs 11 residues. The germline V and J ends were trimmed by 3 bases and 3 bases, with 5 bases remaining between them. Germline loops: CDR1 DFQATT, CDR2 SNEGSKA (reference sequence). This clonotype was seen many times. The clonotype comes from a man in his forties or fifties who received an inactivated influenza vaccine. The specimen was PBMCs from blood, collected 5 to 6 days after vaccination. V usage is TRBV20-1 and J usage is TRBJ1-2; D is undetermined. The CDR3 loop is CSASRYYGYTF. The CDR3 nucleotides read TGCAGTGCTAGTCGATACTATGGCTACACCTTC.